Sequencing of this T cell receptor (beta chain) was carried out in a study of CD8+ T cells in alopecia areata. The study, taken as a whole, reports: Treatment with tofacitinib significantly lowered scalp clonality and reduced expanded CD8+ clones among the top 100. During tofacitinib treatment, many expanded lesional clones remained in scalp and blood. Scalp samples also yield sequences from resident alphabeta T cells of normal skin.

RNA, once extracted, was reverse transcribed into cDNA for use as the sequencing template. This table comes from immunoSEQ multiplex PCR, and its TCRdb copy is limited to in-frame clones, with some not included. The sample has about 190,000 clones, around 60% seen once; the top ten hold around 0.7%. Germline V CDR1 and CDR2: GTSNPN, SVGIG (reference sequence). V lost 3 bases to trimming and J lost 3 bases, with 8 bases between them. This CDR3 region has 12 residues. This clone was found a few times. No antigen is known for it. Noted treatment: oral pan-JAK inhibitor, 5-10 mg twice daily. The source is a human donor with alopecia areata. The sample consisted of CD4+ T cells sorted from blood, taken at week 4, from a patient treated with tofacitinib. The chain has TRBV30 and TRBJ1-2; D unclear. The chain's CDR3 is CAWSSQDYGYTF. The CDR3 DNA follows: TGTGCCTGGAGCTCCCAGGACTATGGCTACACCTTC.